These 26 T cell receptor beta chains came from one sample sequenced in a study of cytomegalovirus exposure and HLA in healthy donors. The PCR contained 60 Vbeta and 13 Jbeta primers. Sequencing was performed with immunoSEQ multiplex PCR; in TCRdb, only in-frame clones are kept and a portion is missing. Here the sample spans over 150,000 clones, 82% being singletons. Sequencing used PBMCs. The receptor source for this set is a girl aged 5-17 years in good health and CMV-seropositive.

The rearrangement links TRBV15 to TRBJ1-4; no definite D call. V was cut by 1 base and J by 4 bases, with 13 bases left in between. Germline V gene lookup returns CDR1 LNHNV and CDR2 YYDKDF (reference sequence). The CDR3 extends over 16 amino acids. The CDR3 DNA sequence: TGTGCCACCAGCAGAGTTTTAACCGGTAGTAATGAAAAACTGTTTTTT. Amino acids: CATSRVLTGSNEKLFF. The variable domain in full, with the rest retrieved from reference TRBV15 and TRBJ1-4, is DAMVIQNPRYQVTQFGKPVTLSCSQTLNHNVMYWYQQKSSQAPKLLFHYYDKDFNNEADTPDNFQSRRPNTSFCFLDIRSPGLGDTAMYLCATSRVLTGSNEKLFFGSGTQLSVL.

CDR3 nucleotides: TGTGCCAGCAGCGCAAGGACTAGCGGGAGGGCCGAGGATGAGCAGTTCTTC. Translated: CASSARTSGRAEDEQFF. V is TRBV9 and J is TRBJ2-1; 15 nucleotides agree with TRBD2. Germline CDR1 reads SGDLS; CDR2 reads YYNGEE. The CDR3 runs 17 residues. V gave up 3 bases and J gave up 8 bases; unmatched junction bases: 9.

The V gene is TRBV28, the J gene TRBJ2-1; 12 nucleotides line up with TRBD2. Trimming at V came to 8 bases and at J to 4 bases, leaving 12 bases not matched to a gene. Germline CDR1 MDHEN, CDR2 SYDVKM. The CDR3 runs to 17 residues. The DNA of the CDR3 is TGTGCCAGCCCCCCTCCTAGCGGGGGGGCCAAGTACAATGAGCAGTTCTTC. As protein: CASPPPSGGAKYNEQFF.

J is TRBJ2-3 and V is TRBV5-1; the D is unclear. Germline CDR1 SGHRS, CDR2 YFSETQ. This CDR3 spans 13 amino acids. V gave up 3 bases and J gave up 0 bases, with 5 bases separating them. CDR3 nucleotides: TGCGCCAGCAGCTCTCCTAGCACAGATACGCAGTATTTT. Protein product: CASSSPSTDTQYF.

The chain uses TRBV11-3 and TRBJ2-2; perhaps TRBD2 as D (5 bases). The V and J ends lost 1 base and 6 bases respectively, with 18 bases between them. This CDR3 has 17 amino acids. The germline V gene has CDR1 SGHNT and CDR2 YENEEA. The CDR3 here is CASSLVFGQEEAGELFF. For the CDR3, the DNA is TGTGCCAGCAGCTTAGTTTTTGGGCAGGAGGAGGCCGGGGAGCTGTTTTTT.

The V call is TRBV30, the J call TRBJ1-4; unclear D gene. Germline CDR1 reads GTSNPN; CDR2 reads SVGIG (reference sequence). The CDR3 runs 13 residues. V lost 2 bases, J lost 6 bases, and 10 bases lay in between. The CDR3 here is CAWSPGLDEKLFF. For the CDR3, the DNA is TGTGCCTGGAGTCCGGGGTTAGATGAAAAACTGTTTTTT.

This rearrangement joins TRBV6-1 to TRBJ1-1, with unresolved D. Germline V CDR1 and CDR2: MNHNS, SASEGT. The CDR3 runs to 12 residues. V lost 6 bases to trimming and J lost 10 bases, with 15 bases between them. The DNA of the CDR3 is TGTGCCAGCAGCCTTACGGTGTCTGGAGCTTTCTTT. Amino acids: CASSLTVSGAFF.

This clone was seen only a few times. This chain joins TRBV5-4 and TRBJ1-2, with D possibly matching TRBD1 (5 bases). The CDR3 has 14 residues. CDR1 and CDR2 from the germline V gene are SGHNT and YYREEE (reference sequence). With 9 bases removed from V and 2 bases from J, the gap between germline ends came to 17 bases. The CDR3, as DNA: TGTGCCATCCCTGGGGGGGATGTCAACTATGGCTACACCTTC. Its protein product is CAIPGGDVNYGYTF.

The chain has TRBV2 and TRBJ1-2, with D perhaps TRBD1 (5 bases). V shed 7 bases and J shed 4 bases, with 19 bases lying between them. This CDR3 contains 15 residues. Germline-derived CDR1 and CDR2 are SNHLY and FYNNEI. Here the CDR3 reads CASTSRRRASYGYTF. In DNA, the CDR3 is TGTGCCAGCACCTCACGACGCAGGGCCAGCTATGGCTACACCTTC. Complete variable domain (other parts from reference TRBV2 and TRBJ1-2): EPEVTQTPSHQVTQMGQEVILRCVPISNHLYFYWYRQILGQKVEFLVSFYNNEISEKSEIFDDQFSVERPDGSNFTLKIRSTKLEDSAMYFCASTSRRRASYGYTFGSGTRLTVV.

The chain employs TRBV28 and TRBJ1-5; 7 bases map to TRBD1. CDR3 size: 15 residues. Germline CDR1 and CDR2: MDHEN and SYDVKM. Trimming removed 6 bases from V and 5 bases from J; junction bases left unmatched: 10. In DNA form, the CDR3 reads TGTGCCAGCAGCCGCGACAGGGAAGGCGATCAGCCCCAGCATTTT. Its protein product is CASSRDREGDQPQHF.

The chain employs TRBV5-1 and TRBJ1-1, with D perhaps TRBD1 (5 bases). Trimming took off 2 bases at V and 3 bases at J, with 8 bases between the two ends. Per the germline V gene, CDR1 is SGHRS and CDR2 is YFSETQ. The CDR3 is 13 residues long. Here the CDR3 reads CASSFVGDTEAFF. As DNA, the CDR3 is TGCGCCAGCAGCTTTGTAGGGGACACTGAAGCTTTCTTT.

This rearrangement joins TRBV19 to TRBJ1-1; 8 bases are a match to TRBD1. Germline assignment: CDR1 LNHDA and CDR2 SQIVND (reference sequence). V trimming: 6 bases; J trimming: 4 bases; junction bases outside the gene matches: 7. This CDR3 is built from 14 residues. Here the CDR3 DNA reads TGTGCCAGTAGGACCGGCAGGGGGCCCACTGAAGCTTTCTTT. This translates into CASRTGRGPTEAFF.

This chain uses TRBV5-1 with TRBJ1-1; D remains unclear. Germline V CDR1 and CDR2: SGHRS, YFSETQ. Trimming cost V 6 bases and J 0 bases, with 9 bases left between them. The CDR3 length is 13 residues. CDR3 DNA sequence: TGCGCCAGCATGGACGGGATGAACACTGAAGCTTTCTTT. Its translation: CASMDGMNTEAFF.

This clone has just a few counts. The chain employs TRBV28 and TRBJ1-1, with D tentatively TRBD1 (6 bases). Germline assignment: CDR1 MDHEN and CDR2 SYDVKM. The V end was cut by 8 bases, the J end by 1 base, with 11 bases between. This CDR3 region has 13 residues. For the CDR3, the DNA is TGTGCCAGCCAGGGGCCTCCGAACACTGAAGCTTTCTTT. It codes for CASQGPPNTEAFF.

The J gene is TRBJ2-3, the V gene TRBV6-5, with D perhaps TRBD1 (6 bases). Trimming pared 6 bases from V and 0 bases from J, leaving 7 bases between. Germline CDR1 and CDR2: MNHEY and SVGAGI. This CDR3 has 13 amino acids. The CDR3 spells CASRRGSTDTQYF. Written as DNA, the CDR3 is TGTGCCAGCAGGAGGGGGAGCACAGATACGCAGTATTTT.

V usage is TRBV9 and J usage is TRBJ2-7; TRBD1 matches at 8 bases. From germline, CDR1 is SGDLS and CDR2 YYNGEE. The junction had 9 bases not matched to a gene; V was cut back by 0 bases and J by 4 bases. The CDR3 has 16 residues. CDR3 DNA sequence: TGTGCCAGCAGCGTAGCTAAGGACAGGGCACCGTACGAGCAGTACTTC. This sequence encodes CASSVAKDRAPYEQYF.

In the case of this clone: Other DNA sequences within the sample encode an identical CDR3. The CDR3 loop is CASSVTGGGNEQFF. Here the CDR3 DNA reads TGTGCCAGCAGTGTGACAGGGGGCGGAAATGAGCAGTTCTTC. The chain combines TRBV25-1 with TRBJ2-1, with TRBD1 identical over 10 bases. The V gene's germline CDR1 is MGHDK and CDR2 SYGVNS. Trimming cost V 4 bases and J 7 bases; bases outside gene matches: 4. The CDR3 has 14 residues.

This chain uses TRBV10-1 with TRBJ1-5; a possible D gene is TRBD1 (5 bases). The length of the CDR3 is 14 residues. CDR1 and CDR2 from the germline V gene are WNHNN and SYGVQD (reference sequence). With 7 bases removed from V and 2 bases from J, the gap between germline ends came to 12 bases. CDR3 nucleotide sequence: TGCGCCAGCATTCGTAGGGGCGGCAATCAGCCCCAGCATTTT. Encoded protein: CASIRRGGNQPQHF.

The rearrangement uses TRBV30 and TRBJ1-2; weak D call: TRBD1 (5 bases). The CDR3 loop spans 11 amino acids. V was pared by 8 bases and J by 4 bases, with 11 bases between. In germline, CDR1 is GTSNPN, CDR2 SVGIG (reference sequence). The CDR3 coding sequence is TGTGCCGGGACTGGGAGCTATGGCTACACCTTC. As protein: CAGTGSYGYTF.

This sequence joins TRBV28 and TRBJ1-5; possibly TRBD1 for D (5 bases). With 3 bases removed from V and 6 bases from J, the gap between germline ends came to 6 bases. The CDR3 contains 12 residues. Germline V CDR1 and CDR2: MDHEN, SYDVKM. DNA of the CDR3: TGTGCCAGCAGTTTTAGGGGTCAGCCCCAGCATTTT. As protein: CASSFRGQPQHF.

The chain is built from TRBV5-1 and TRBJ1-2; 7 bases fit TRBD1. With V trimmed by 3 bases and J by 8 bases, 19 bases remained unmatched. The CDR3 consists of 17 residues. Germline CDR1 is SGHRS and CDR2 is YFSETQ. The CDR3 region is CASSSTQGRNLWRGYTF. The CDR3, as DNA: TGCGCCAGCAGCTCAACACAGGGGCGAAATCTATGGAGAGGCTACACCTTC.

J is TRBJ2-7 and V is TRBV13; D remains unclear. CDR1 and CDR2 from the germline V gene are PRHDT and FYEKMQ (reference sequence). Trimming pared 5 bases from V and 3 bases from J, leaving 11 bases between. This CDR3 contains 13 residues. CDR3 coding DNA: TGTGCCAGCAGCCCCCGAGACATCTACGAGCAGTACTTC. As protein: CASSPRDIYEQYF. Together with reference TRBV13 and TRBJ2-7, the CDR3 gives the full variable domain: AAGVIQSPRHLIKEKRETATLKCYPIPRHDTVYWYQQGPGQDPQFLISFYEKMQSDKGSIPDRFSAQQFSDYHSELNMSSLELGDSALYFCASSPRDIYEQYFGPGTRLTVT.

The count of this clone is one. The CDR3 is CASRFSGSSYEQYF. The CDR3 DNA is TGTGCCAGCAGATTTAGCGGTAGCTCCTACGAGCAGTACTTC. The chain joins TRBV6-1 to TRBJ2-7; the D gene is possibly TRBD2 (6 bases). Germline-derived CDR1 and CDR2 are MNHNS and SASEGT. The CDR3 length is 14 residues. V lost 6 bases, J lost 0 bases, and 12 bases lay in between.

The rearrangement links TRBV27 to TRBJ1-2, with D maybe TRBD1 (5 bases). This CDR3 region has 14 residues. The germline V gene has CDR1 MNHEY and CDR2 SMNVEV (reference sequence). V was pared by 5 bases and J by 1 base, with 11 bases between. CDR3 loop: CASSAGPLNYGYTF. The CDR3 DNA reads TGTGCCAGCAGTGCGGGACCGCTTAACTATGGCTACACCTTC.

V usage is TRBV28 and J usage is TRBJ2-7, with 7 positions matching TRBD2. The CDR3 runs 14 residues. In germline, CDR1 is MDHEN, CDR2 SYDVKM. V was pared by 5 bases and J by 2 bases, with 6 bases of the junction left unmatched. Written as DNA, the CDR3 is TGTGCCAGCAGTATAACCGGGACTACCTACGAGCAGTACTTC. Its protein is CASSITGTTYEQYF.

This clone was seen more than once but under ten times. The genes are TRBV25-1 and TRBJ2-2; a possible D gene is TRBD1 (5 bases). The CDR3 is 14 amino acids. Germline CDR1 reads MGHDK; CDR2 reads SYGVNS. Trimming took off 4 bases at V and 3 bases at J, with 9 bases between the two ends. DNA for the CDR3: TGTGCCAGCAGTGCGACAGTAGACACCGGGGAGCTGTTTTTT. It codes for CASSATVDTGELFF.